This T cell receptor (beta chain) was captured by sequencing in a study of blood T cell repertoires in COVID-19. The age range of participants was 18 to 89 years, with residence in about 25 US areas. Clinical histories supplied by participants themselves formed the basis of cohort assignment. Produced via immunoSEQ multiplex PCR; TCRdb's table is partial and in-frame only. Here the sample spans more than 250,000 clones, 86% being singletons. The ends lost 4 bases at V and 1 base at J; junction bases unmatched: 5. The germline V gene has CDR1 SGHDT and CDR2 YYEEEE. The CDR3 is 16 amino acids. This chain connects TRBV5-6 to TRBJ2-3; 11 bases agree with TRBD2. This sequence originates from a woman younger than 35 who had recovered from COVID-19. What was sequenced was PBMCs or T cells enriched from blood (not recorded which). Here the CDR3 DNA reads TGTGCCAGCAGCCCGATGACTAGCGGGGGCACAGATACGCAGTATTTT. This encodes CASSPMTSGGTDTQYF.